What follows are 20 T cell receptor beta chains derived from one specimen sequenced in a study of T cells after yellow fever vaccination. TCRdb reprocessed the 5' RACE reads with MiXCR, giving one entry per CDR3 protein. The top ten hold less than 20% of the sample, which has about 510,000 distinct CDR3 sequences, about a fifth seen once. The sequencing used PBMCs, collected 21 days after the first yellow fever vaccination. The receptors originated from a man younger than 30 who received the YFV17D yellow fever vaccine.

The sample holds a few counts of this clonotype. The chain is built from TRBV28 and TRBJ2-1, with 10 bases identical to TRBD1. The CDR3 runs to 15 residues. Germline CDR1 MDHEN, CDR2 SYDVKM. V shed 4 bases, J shed 7 bases, and the junction held 7 bases outside the gene matches. The CDR3 nucleotides read TGTGCCAGCAGTTCCGCCGGGACAGGGGTTAATGAGCAGTTCTTC. Its protein is CASSSAGTGVNEQFF.

The V gene is TRBV6-5, the J gene TRBJ2-3; 9 nucleotides agree with TRBD1. The CDR3 consists of 17 residues. After removal of 0 bases from V and 2 bases from J, the junction contained 6 bases not matched to a gene. Germline loops: CDR1 MNHEY, CDR2 SVGAGI. The CDR3 DNA reads as TGTGCCAGCAGTTACTCTGGAACAGGGGGCTACACAGATACGCAGTATTTT. This translates into CASSYSGTGGYTDTQYF.

This rearrangement joins TRBV20-1 to TRBJ2-1; possible D gene TRBD2, 6 bases. The CDR3 sequence is 12 residues long. Germline-derived CDR1 and CDR2 are DFQATT and SNEGSKA (reference sequence). V was trimmed by 1 base and J by 10 bases, leaving 11 bases between them. CDR3 in DNA: TGCAGTGCTAGAGTGGGGACTCGGGAGCAGTTCTTC. Encoded protein: CSARVGTREQFF.

This clonotype was seen a few times. CDR3 region: CASSFGGASNQPQHF. The CDR3 DNA sequence: TGTGCCAGCAGTTTCGGGGGTGCGAGCAATCAGCCCCAGCATTTT. This chain joins TRBV25-1 and TRBJ1-5, with D possibly TRBD1 on 5 matching bases. CDR1 MGHDK and CDR2 SYGVNS come from the germline V gene. Trimming pared 5 bases from V and 1 base from J, leaving 12 bases between. The CDR3 covers 15 residues.

In DNA form, the CDR3 reads TGCAGTGCTAGAGACCCCAAGCGGGGCCGCACAGATACGCAGTATTTT. Translation gives CSARDPKRGRTDTQYF. V gene TRBV20-1 combines with J gene TRBJ2-3, with TRBD2 matching over 7 bases. Trimming took 0 bases from V and 1 from J; bases not matched to a gene: 7. This CDR3 region has 16 residues. The germline gives CDR1 DFQATT, CDR2 SNEGSKA (reference sequence).

The chain couples TRBV12-5 to TRBJ2-5; TRBD2 is a possible D gene (7 bases). The CDR3 contains 15 residues. CDR1 is LGHNT and CDR2 is FRNRAP in the germline V gene. Trimming took 3 bases from V and 1 from J, leaving 12 bases between them. The CDR3 DNA follows: TGTGCTAGTGGTTTAGGGGGGGGCCTCCAAGAGACCCAGTACTTC. This sequence encodes CASGLGGGLQETQYF.

This clonotype was counted between two and nine times. The chain has TRBV6-2 or TRBV6-3 and TRBJ2-2, with D hard to call. The germline V and J ends were trimmed by 0 bases and 7 bases, with 18 bases remaining between them. Germline V gives CDR1 MNHEY, CDR2 SVGEGT. This CDR3 is built from 17 residues. The chain's CDR3 is CASSYSIPTGNRGELFF. The CDR3 nucleotides read TGTGCCAGCAGTTACTCGATCCCCACTGGGAACCGCGGGGAGCTGTTTTTT.

The J gene is TRBJ1-2, the V gene TRBV4-3, with D tentatively TRBD1 (6 bases). Germline V CDR1 and CDR2: LGHNA, YSLEER. V dropped 2 bases and J dropped 0 bases, with 13 bases sitting between them. The CDR3 loop spans 16 amino acids. The CDR3 sequence: CASSQLPGTPNYGYTF. The CDR3 region has the DNA TGCGCCAGCAGCCAACTGCCGGGGACACCTAACTATGGCTACACCTTC.

The chain uses TRBV7-9 and TRBJ2-5, with D perhaps matching TRBD2 (6 bases). Germline V gene lookup returns CDR1 SEHNR and CDR2 FQNEAQ (reference sequence). Trimming took 7 bases from V and 5 from J, leaving 14 bases between them. CDR3 size: 13 residues. CDR3 in amino acids: CASTLGGRETQYF. CDR3 bases: TGTGCCAGCACCCTCGGAGGGCGTGAGACCCAGTACTTC. The full variable domain, its missing parts supplied by reference TRBV7-9 and TRBJ2-5, is DTGVSQNPRHKITKRGQNVTFRCDPISEHNRLYWYRQTLGQGPEFLTYFQNEAQLEKSRLLSDRFSAERPKGSFSTLEIQRTEQGDSAMYLCASTLGGRETQYFGPGTRLLVL.

This clonotype was counted only a few times. CDR3 protein: CASGLVPEGAQYF. CDR3 DNA: TGTGCTAGTGGTTTGGTACCGGAGGGGGCTCAGTACTTC. The chain recombines TRBV12-5 with TRBJ2-4, with a possible D match to TRBD1 (7 bases). Germline CDR1 is LGHNT and CDR2 is FRNRAP. The CDR3 is 13 amino acids. V gave up 0 bases and J gave up 12 bases, with 12 bases separating them.

This clonotype came up a few times. This chain joins TRBV25-1 and TRBJ2-2, with D perhaps given as TRBD1 or TRBD2 (5 bases each). This CDR3 region has 16 residues. Between the trimmed V and J ends, which lost 4 bases and 5 bases, there was a span of 17 bases. Germline V gene lookup returns CDR1 MGHDK and CDR2 SYGVNS. The CDR3 reads CASSGSGTGGTGELFF. The DNA of the CDR3 is TGTGCCAGCAGTGGCTCCGGGACCGGTGGTACCGGGGAGCTGTTTTTT.

The chain combines TRBV2 with TRBJ2-3; D remains unclear. CDR1 is SNHLY and CDR2 is FYNNEI in the germline V gene. V dropped 0 bases and J dropped 3 bases, with 16 bases sitting between them. CDR3 size: 17 residues. The CDR3 sequence is CASSEALRRARTDTQYF. The DNA for the CDR3 is TGTGCCAGCAGTGAAGCGCTTCGTAGGGCGCGGACAGATACGCAGTATTTT. Variable domain in full (rest from reference TRBV2 and TRBJ2-3): EPEVTQTPSHQVTQMGQEVILRCVPISNHLYFYWYRQILGQKVEFLVSFYNNEISEKSEIFDDQFSVERPDGSNFTLKIRSTKLEDSAMYFCASSEALRRARTDTQYFGPGTRLTVL.

This clonotype was detected a few times. The chain joins TRBV18 to TRBJ2-7; D ambiguous. The germline CDR1 and CDR2 sequences are KGHSH and LQKENI. V lost 2 bases and J lost 6, with 5 bases in between. This CDR3 has 11 residues. The CDR3 nucleotides are TGTGCCAGCTCACCAATGGGCGAGCAGTACTTC. It is translated as CASSPMGEQYF.

This clonotype has only a few counts. The chain employs TRBV29-1 and TRBJ2-1; D is perhaps TRBD2 (6 bases). The CDR3 sequence is 13 residues long. Germline CDR1 reads SQVTM; CDR2 reads ANQGSEA. Trimming took off 6 bases at V and 8 bases at J, with 17 bases between the two ends. The CDR3 reads CSVARLGYDEQFF. The CDR3 DNA sequence: TGCAGCGTCGCCAGACTAGGTTACGATGAGCAGTTCTTC.

The table lists this clonotype with many counts. The chain uses TRBV29-1 and TRBJ1-1, with 8 nucleotides matching TRBD1. The CDR3 covers 14 residues. Germline V lookup: CDR1 SQVTM, CDR2 ANQGSEA. Unmatched junction bases numbered 9, after V lost 4 bases and J lost 5 bases. CDR3 sequence: CSVVPQGAWTEAFF. As DNA, the CDR3 is TGCAGCGTTGTTCCTCAGGGGGCATGGACTGAAGCTTTCTTT.

This clonotype appeared once. This chain connects TRBV7-9 to TRBJ2-5; D unresolved. Per germline, CDR1 SEHNR and CDR2 FQNEAQ (reference sequence). Deletions cut 6 bases from V and 2 bases from J, with 13 bases between. This CDR3 is built from 14 residues. The CDR3 region has the DNA TGTGCCAGCAGTGTCCTCCAACCTCAAGAGACCCAGTACTTC. Encoded protein: CASSVLQPQETQYF.

The CDR3 nucleotides read TGTGCCAGCAGCTCGCCAACTAGATTCCCTGGGGCCAACGTCCTGACTTTC. Protein product: CASSSPTRFPGANVLTF. The chain couples TRBV7-6 to TRBJ2-6; a possible D gene is TRBD2 (5 bases). This CDR3 contains 17 residues. Per germline, CDR1 SGHVS and CDR2 FNYEAQ. Trimming took off 4 bases at V and 2 bases at J, with 15 bases between the two ends.

This clonotype was detected a few times. This chain links TRBV4-3 with TRBJ1-4; no clear D gene. V lost 4 bases, J lost 7 bases, and 16 bases lay in between. This CDR3 contains 15 residues. In germline, CDR1 is LGHNA, CDR2 YSLEER. Written as DNA, the CDR3 is TGCGCCAGCAGCCCCCGACGGCGGACCTCTGAAAAACTGTTTTTT. Residues: CASSPRRRTSEKLFF.

CDR3 loop: CASSSRETVFNEQFF. The CDR3 nucleotides read TGTGCCAGCAGCTCCAGGGAAACCGTGTTCAATGAGCAGTTCTTC. The chain combines TRBV7-9 with TRBJ2-1, with D possibly being TRBD1 (5 bases). The CDR3 contains 15 residues. The germline V gene has CDR1 SEHNR and CDR2 FQNEAQ (reference sequence). The ends were cut back, 4 bases at V and 6 bases at J, with 16 bases in the middle. Combining the CDR3 with reference TRBV7-9 and TRBJ2-1 gives the whole variable domain DTGVSQNPRHKITKRGQNVTFRCDPISEHNRLYWYRQTLGQGPEFLTYFQNEAQLEKSRLLSDRFSAERPKGSFSTLEIQRTEQGDSAMYLCASSSRETVFNEQFFGPGTRLTVL.

This clonotype has more than one count but fewer than ten. The V and J genes are TRBV10-3 and TRBJ2-7, with 8 bases lining up with TRBD2. The CDR3 is made up of 17 amino acids. Germline CDR1 ENHRY, CDR2 SYGVKD. Trimming removed 10 bases from V and 0 bases from J; junction bases left unmatched: 17. The CDR3 spells CATPPPAGGLSSYEQYV. In nucleotides, the CDR3 is TGTGCCACCCCTCCCCCGGCGGGGGGCCTTAGCTCCTACGAGCAGTACGTC.